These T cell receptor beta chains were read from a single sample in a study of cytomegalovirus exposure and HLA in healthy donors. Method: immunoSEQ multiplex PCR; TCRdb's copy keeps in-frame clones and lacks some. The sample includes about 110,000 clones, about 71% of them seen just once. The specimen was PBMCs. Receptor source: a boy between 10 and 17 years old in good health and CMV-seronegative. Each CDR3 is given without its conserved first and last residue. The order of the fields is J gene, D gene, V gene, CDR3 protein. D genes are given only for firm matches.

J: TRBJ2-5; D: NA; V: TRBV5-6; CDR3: ASSQGYQETQY
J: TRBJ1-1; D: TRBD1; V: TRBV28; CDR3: ASRVTGGTEAF
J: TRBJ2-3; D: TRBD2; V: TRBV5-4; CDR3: ASHQRGGLVTQY
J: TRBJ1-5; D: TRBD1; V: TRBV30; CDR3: AWRDRMSNQPQH
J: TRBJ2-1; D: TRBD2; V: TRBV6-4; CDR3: ASSVGAGGVNEQF
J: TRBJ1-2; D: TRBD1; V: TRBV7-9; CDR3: ASSHPGQGLYGYT
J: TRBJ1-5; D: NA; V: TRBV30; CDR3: AWRSRDSNQPQH
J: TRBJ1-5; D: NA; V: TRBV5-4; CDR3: ASSLWQGSNQPQH
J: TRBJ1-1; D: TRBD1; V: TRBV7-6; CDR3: ASSFRTGVNTEAF
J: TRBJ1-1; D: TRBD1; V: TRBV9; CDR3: ASSVGSGGRNTEAF
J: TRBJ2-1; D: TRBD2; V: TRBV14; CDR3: ASSQPGLAPGEQF
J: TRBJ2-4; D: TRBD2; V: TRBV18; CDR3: ASSPLAGGSNIQY
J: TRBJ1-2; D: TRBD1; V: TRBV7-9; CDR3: ASPGQGKGIYT
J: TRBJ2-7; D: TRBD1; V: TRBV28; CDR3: ASRGTASHEQY
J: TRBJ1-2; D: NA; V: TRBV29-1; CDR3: SATQGANYGYT
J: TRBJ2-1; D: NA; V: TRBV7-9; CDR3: ASSFLGTDPSDEQL
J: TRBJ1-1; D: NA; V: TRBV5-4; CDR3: ASSLAAKRGTEAF
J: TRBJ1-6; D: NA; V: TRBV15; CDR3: ATSRVWGRDSPLH
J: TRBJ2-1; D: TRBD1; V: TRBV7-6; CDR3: ASSLYAGQGFYNEQF
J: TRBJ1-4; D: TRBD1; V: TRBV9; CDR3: ASSAGQGGEKLF
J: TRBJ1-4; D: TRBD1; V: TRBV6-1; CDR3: ASSEGQGGEKLF
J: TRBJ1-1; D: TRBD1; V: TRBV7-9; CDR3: ASSARDSEAF
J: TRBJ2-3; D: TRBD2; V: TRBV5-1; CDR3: ASSFSPSGRASGRKDTQY
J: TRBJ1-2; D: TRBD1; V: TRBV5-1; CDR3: ASSPGQVINYGYT
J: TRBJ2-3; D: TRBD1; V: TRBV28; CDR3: ASSQGQGPDTQY
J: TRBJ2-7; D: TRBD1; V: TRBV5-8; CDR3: ASSRQGFSYEQY
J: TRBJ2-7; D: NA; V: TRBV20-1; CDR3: SAPFIYEQY
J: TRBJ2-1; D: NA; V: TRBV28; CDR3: ASSLGGSLVYNEQF
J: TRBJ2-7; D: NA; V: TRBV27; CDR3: ASSLNLFGTSYEQY
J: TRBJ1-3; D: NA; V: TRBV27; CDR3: ASSTLTGRGSGNTIY
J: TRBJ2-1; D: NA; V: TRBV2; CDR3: ASSDYAYNEQF
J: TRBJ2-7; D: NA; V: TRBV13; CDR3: ATTGPQAGEQY
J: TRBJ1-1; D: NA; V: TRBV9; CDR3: ASSPDGDMNTEAF
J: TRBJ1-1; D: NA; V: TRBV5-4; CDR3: ASSLGGGDTEAF
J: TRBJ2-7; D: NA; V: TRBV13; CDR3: ASSPRGALWRSYEQY
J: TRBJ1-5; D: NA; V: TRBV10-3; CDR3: AISDGSSNQPQH
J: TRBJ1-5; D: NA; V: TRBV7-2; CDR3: ASSLETIVDQPQH
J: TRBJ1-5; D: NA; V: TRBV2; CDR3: ASSEGGSRAQPQH
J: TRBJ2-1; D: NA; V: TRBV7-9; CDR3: ASSFSSGPGEEF
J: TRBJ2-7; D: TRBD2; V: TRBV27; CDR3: ASIQWGGSTYEQY
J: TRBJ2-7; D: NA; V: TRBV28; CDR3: ASSWTVKMSKQY
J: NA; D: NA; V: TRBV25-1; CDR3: ASSESTSYEQY
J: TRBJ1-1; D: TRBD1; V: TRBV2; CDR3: ASSEMTGYTEAF
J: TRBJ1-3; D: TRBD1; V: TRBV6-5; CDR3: ASRTGGIGNTIY
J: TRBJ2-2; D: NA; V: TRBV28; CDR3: ASSGALPNTGELF
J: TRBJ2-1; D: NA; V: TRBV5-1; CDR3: ASSSSPYNEQF
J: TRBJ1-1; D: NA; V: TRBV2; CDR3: ASSQYPNTEAF
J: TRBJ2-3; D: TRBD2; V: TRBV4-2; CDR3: ASSRPGLGYTDTQY
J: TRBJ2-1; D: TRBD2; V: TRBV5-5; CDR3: ASSPGGTSSYNEQF